This T cell receptor beta chain derives from a study of beta chain features in type 1 diabetes. The CDR3 has 15 amino acids. Germline V lookup: CDR1 LGHNA, CDR2 YSLEER. Trimming stripped 1 base from V and 6 bases from J, with 16 bases between. As every portion of the isolated RNA was reverse transcribed, the sequencing read expressed TCRB transcripts. Clones were sequenced by immunoSEQ multiplex PCR, and TCRdb holds only the in-frame ones, with some missing. The sample shows about 350,000 clones, around a fifth of them seen only once. This clonotype was obtained from a woman between 18 and 29 years old in good health. The rearrangement links TRBV4-3 to TRBJ2-7; tentative D call: TRBD2 (5 bases). The material sequenced was naive CD4+ T cells from blood. DNA of the CDR3: TGCGCCAGCAGCCAAGCTCTCGGGAACTCTGGCGAGCAGTACTTC. This translates into CASSQALGNSGEQYF.